The 18 T cell receptor beta chains presented below share a single source sample, sequenced in a study of CD8 T cells in ankylosing spondylitis. Findings and limits, study-wide: Among TCR beta sequences, a motif of under ten highly homologous variants appeared characteristic of ankylosing spondylitis blood.

These receptors have no known antigen. TCRdb fed the 5' RACE reads into MiXCR, producing one record per CDR3 protein. The table shows about 500,000 distinct CDR3 sequences, with 10% to 15% occurring only once. What was sequenced was blood, either unsorted or a sorted T cell fraction (not recorded which). Every receptor here comes from a male donor with ankylosing spondylitis.

This chain connects TRBV27 to TRBJ2-6, with D possibly matching TRBD2 (6 bases). CDR1 is MNHEY and CDR2 is SMNVEV in the germline V gene (reference sequence). The CDR3 is 16 residues long. Trimming took off 6 bases at V and 3 bases at J, with 15 bases between the two ends. The CDR3 DNA follows: TGTGCCAGCAGGGCGGGACCATCCTATGGGGCCAACGTCCTGACTTTC. It yields the protein CASRAGPSYGANVLTF.

This chain uses TRBV5-1 with TRBJ1-2; D perhaps matches TRBD1 (5 bases). CDR3 length equals 14 residues. Trimming took off 4 bases at V and 7 bases at J, with 17 bases between the two ends. The V gene's germline CDR1 is SGHRS and CDR2 YFSETQ. CDR3 DNA sequence: TGCGCCAGCAGCATGGACCCGCCGCAGGGTGGCTACACCTTC. It yields the protein CASSMDPPQGGYTF.

CDR3 residues: CASSRTSGRHTQYF. CDR3 nucleotides: TGTGCCAGCAGTCGGACTAGCGGGAGACATACGCAGTATTTT. V is TRBV12-3 or TRBV12-4 and J is TRBJ2-3, with 13 nucleotides matching TRBD2. This CDR3 is built from 14 residues. After removal of 5 bases from V and 7 bases from J, the junction contained 3 bases not matched to a gene.

This chain connects TRBV5-1 to TRBJ2-4; 8 bases are shared with TRBD1. CDR1 and CDR2 from the germline V gene are SGHRS and YFSETQ. Germline trimming cut 0 bases from V and 15 bases from J; bases unmatched to any gene: 8. The CDR3 contains 13 residues. The CDR3 reads CASSLEGEGQGYF. DNA for the CDR3: TGCGCCAGCAGCTTGGAGGGGGAAGGACAGGGGTACTTC.

A few counts support this clonotype. J is TRBJ2-1 and V is TRBV20-1, with D tentatively TRBD2 (5 bases). CDR3 length: 13 amino acids. Germline V gene data show CDR1 as DFQATT and CDR2 as SNEGSKA (reference sequence). V shed 5 bases and J shed 7 bases, with 15 bases lying between them. Here the CDR3 reads CSAPEAGLNEQFF. CDR3 nucleotides: TGCAGTGCTCCGGAGGCGGGCCTTAATGAGCAGTTCTTC.

This rearrangement joins TRBV5-1 to TRBJ2-5, with 10 bases lining up with TRBD1. This CDR3 comprises 16 residues. From germline, CDR1 is SGHRS and CDR2 YFSETQ. J gave up 2 bases and V 0 bases, and 4 bases lay outside the gene matches. CDR3 bases: TGCGCCAGCAGCTTGGGGCAGGACAGGGGGCAAGAGACCCAGTACTTC. This codes for CASSLGQDRGQETQYF.

This clonotype was observed a few times. The chain recombines TRBV3-1 with TRBJ2-1, with TRBD2 matching 7 bases. Looked up from germline, CDR1 is LGHDT and CDR2 is YNNKEL (reference sequence). V dropped 0 bases and J dropped 9; count of bases not matched to a gene: 5. The length of the CDR3 is 14 residues. The CDR3 loop is CASSQEAGEAEQFF. CDR3 DNA: TGTGCCAGCAGCCAAGAGGCGGGAGAAGCTGAGCAGTTCTTC.

This clonotype was detected only a few times. The genes are TRBV2 and TRBJ2-3, with D perhaps matching TRBD2 (6 bases). Trimming shortened V by 3 bases and J by 1 base, and 8 bases separated the two germline ends. Germline CDR1 is SNHLY and CDR2 is FYNNEI. The CDR3 has 14 amino acids. CDR3 in DNA: TGTGCCAGCAGTGAGGGACTTCGCACAGATACGCAGTATTTT. The encoded protein is CASSEGLRTDTQYF. The complete variable domain, with remaining parts taken from reference TRBV2 and TRBJ2-3, reads EPEVTQTPSHQVTQMGQEVILRCVPISNHLYFYWYRQILGQKVEFLVSFYNNEISEKSEIFDDQFSVERPDGSNFTLKIRSTKLEDSAMYFCASSEGLRTDTQYFGPGTRLTVL.

This clonotype was seen repeatedly, ten times or more. The CDR3 is CASSSGTVPSYEQYF. The DNA for the CDR3 is TGCGCCAGCAGCTCCGGGACGGTACCCTCCTACGAGCAGTACTTC. The J gene is TRBJ2-7, the V gene TRBV5-1, with D tentatively TRBD1 or TRBD2 (5 bases each). Germline CDR1 is SGHRS and CDR2 is YFSETQ. The CDR3 is 15 amino acids. V lost 3 bases and J 0 bases, leaving 13 bases between the germline ends.

In this sample, this clonotype turned up a few times. The J gene is TRBJ2-7, the V gene TRBV29-1, with 11 bases aligning to TRBD2. The CDR3 contains 14 residues. The germline V gene has CDR1 SQVTM and CDR2 ANQGSEA. Germline trimming cut 7 bases from V and 2 bases from J; bases unmatched to any gene: 7. The CDR3 reads CSALLAGEPYEQYV. The CDR3 region has the DNA TGCAGCGCCCTACTAGCGGGAGAGCCCTACGAGCAGTACGTC.

This clonotype was seen repeatedly, ten times or more. This chain links TRBV5-1 with TRBJ2-6; D is uncertain. V gave up 2 bases and J gave up 0 bases, with 9 bases separating them. Germline V CDR1 and CDR2: SGHRS, YFSETQ. The CDR3 is 16 amino acids. For the CDR3, the DNA is TGCGCCAGCAGCTTAGAGGATTCCTCTGGGGCCAACGTCCTGACTTTC. Translating gives CASSLEDSSGANVLTF.

The V call is TRBV7-9, the J call TRBJ1-1; 8 bases match TRBD1. CDR1 is SEHNR, CDR2 FQNEAQ, per germline (reference sequence). The junction had 8 bases not matched to a gene; V was cut back by 4 bases and J by 4 bases. This CDR3 has 15 residues. CDR3 amino acids: CASSSLRQGITEAFF. DNA for the CDR3: TGTGCCAGCAGCTCCCTTAGACAGGGGATCACTGAAGCTTTCTTT.

This clonotype was seen ten or more times. The rearrangement uses TRBV12-3 or TRBV12-4 and TRBJ2-5; D is ambiguous. This CDR3 has 12 amino acids. The V gene lost 3 bases and the J gene lost 5 bases, with 7 bases spanning the gap. The CDR3 bases are TGTGCCAGCAGTTTCCTAGGGGAGACCCAGTACTTC. Amino acid sequence: CASSFLGETQYF.

This chain uses TRBV29-1 with TRBJ2-3; no clear D. The V gene's germline CDR1 is SQVTM and CDR2 ANQGSEA. This CDR3 spans 17 amino acids. Trimming stripped 2 bases from V and 1 base from J, with 19 bases between. The CDR3 reads CSVESNRRTPGTDTQYF. The CDR3 DNA sequence: TGCAGCGTTGAATCAAATCGGCGGACCCCGGGCACAGATACGCAGTATTTT.

This clonotype was observed at least ten times. The chain's CDR3 is CASSVNEKLFF. CDR3 DNA sequence: TGCGCCAGCAGCGTGAATGAAAAACTGTTTTTT. The chain carries TRBV5-1 and TRBJ1-4; D uncertain. This CDR3 comprises 11 residues. V was shortened by 4 bases and J by 5 bases, with 3 bases between the two germline ends. Germline CDR1 is SGHRS and CDR2 is YFSETQ.

This clonotype was detected a few times. The V and J genes are TRBV20-1 and TRBJ1-2; D call uncertain. The CDR3 length is 13 residues. Trimming took off 7 bases at V and 4 bases at J, with 16 bases between the two ends. Per germline, CDR1 DFQATT and CDR2 SNEGSKA (reference sequence). This chain's CDR3 is CSGKPLQLYGYTF. CDR3 in DNA: TGCAGTGGGAAACCCCTACAGCTCTATGGCTACACCTTC.

This chain joins TRBV5-1 and TRBJ2-5, with a tentative D call TRBD1 (6 bases). Germline V gene lookup returns CDR1 SGHRS and CDR2 YFSETQ. Deletions cut 2 bases from V and 4 bases from J, with 12 bases between. This CDR3 has 14 amino acids. DNA for the CDR3: TGCGCCAGCAGCTTTCAGGGGATGGGAGAGACCCAGTACTTC. It yields the protein CASSFQGMGETQYF.

The genes are TRBV18 and TRBJ2-1; D unclear. The CDR3 sequence is 13 residues long. Germline V gene lookup returns CDR1 KGHSH and CDR2 LQKENI. V was cut by 2 bases and J by 7 bases, with 9 bases left in between. The CDR3 DNA is TGTGCCAGCTCACCAGGCCAGTCAAATGAGCAGTTCTTC. Encoded protein: CASSPGQSNEQFF.